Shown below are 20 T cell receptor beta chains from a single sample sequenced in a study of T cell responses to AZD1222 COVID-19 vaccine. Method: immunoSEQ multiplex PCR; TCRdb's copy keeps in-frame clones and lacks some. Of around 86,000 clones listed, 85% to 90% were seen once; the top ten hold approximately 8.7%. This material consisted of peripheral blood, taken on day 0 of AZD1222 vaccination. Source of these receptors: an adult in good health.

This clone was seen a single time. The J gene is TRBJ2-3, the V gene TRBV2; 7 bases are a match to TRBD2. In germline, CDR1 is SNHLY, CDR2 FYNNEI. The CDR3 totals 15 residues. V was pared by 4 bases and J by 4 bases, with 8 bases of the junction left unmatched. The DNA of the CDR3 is TGTGCCAGCAGTGCCGGGCTAGCGGAGGCAGATACGCAGTATTTT. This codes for CASSAGLAEADTQYF.

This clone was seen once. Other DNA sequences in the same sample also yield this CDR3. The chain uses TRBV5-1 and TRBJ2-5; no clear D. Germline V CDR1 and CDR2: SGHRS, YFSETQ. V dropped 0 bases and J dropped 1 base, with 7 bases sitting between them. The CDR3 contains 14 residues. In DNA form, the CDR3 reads TGCGCCAGCAGCTTGGGCGGCGGCCAAGAGACCCAGTACTTC. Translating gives CASSLGGGQETQYF.

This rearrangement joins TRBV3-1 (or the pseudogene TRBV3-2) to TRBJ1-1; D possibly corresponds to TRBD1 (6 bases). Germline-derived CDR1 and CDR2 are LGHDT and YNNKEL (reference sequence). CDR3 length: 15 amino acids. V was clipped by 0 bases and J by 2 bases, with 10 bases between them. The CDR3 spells CASSQEGAANTEAFF. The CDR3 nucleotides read TGTGCCAGCAGCCAAGAGGGGGCCGCTAACACTGAAGCTTTCTTT.

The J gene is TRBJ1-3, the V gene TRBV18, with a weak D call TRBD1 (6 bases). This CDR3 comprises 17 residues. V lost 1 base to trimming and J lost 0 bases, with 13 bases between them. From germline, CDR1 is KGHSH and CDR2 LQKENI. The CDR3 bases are TGTGCCAGCTCACCACTGGGTGACAGGAGCTCTGGAAACACCATATATTTT. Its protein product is CASSPLGDRSSGNTIYF. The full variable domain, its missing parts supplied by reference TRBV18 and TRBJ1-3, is NAGVMQNPRHLVRRRGQEARLRCSPMKGHSHVYWYRQLPEEGLKFMVYLQKENIIDESGMPKERFSAEFPKEGPSILRIQQVVRGDSAAYFCASSPLGDRSSGNTIYFGEGSWLTVV.

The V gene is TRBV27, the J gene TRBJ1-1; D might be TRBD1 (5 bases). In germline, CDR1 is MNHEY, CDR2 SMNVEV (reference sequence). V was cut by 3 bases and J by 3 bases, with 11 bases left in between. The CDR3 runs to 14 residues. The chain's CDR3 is CASSLSDIYTEAFF. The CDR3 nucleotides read TGTGCCAGCAGTTTGTCGGACATTTACACTGAAGCTTTCTTT.

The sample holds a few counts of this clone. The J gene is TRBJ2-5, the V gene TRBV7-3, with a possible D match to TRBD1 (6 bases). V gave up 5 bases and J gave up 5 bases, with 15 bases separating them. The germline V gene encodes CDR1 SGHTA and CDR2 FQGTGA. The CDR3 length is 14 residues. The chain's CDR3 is CASSPEGRGETQYF. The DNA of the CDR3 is TGTGCCAGCAGCCCAGAGGGCAGGGGTGAGACCCAGTACTTC.

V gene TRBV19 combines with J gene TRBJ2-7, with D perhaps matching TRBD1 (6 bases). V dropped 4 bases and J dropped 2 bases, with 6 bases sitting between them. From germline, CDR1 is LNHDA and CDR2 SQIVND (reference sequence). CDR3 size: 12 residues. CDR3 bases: TGTGCCAGTAGTAGGGGGCCCTACGAGCAGTACTTC. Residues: CASSRGPYEQYF.

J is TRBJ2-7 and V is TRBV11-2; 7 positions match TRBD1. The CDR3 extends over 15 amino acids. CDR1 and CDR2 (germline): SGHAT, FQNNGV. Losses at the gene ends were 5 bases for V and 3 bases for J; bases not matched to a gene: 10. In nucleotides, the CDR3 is TGTGCCAGCAGCATCCGACAGGGTACTCTCTACGAGCAGTACTTC. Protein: CASSIRQGTLYEQYF.

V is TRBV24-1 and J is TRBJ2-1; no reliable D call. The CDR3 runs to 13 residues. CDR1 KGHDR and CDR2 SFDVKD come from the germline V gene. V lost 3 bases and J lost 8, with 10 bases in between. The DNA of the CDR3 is TGTGCCACCAGTGATGGCCGTGGGGATGAGCAGTTCTTC. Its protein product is CATSDGRGDEQFF.

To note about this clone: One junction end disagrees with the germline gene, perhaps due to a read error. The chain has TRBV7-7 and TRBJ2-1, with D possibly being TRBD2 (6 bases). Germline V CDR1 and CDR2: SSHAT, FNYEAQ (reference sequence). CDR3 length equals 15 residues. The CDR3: CASSPRGSSYNEQFF. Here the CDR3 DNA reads TGTGCTAGCAGCCCCCGGGGGAGCTCCTACAATGAGCAGTTCTTC. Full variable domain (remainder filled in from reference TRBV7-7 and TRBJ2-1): GAGVSQSPRYKVTKRGQDVTLRCDPISSHATLYWYQQALGQGPEFLTYFNYEAQPDKSGLPSDRFSAERPEGSISTLTIQRTEQRDSAMYRCASSPRGSSYNEQFFGPGTRLTVL.

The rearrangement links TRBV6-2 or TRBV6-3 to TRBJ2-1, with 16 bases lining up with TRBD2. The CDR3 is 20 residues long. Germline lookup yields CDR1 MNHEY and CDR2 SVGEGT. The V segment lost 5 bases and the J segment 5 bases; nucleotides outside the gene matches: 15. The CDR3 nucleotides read TGTGCCAGCAGTACCCCTCCGGGACTAGCGGGGGGGCGAACCCACAATGAGCAGTTCTTC. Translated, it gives CASSTPPGLAGGRTHNEQFF.

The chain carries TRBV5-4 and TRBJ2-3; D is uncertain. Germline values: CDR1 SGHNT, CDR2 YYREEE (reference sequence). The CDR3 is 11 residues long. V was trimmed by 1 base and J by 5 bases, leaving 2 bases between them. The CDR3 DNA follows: TGTGCCAGCAGCTTGATAGATACGCAGTATTTT. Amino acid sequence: CASSLIDTQYF.

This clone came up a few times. The CDR3 DNA reads as TGCGCCAGCAGCTTTACTAGCCCTAATTACAATGAGCAGTTCTTC. It specifies CASSFTSPNYNEQFF. This chain uses TRBV5-1 with TRBJ2-1; a possible D gene is TRBD2 (6 bases). V was clipped by 2 bases and J by 4 bases, with 13 bases between them. The CDR3 sequence is 15 residues long. Per germline, CDR1 SGHRS and CDR2 YFSETQ.

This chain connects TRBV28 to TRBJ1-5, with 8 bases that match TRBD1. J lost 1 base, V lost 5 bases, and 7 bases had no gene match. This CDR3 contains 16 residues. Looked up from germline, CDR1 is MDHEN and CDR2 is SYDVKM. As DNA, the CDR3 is TGTGCCAGCAGTCTCGGGGCAGGGGGCAGCAATCAGCCCCAGCATTTT. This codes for CASSLGAGGSNQPQHF.

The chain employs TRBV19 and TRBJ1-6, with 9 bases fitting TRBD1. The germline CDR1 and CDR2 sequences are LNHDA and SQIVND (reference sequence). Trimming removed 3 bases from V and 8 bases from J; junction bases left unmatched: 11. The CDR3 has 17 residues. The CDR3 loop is CASSMLQGADPYSPLHF. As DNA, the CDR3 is TGTGCCAGTAGTATGCTACAGGGGGCGGACCCCTATTCACCCCTCCACTTT.

The CDR3 DNA reads as TGCAGCGTCCCGGGACAGGGAGGTACTGAAGCTTTCTTT. This sequence encodes CSVPGQGGTEAFF. This chain uses TRBV29-1 with TRBJ1-1, with TRBD1 matching over 9 bases. Unmatched junction bases numbered 7, after V lost 6 bases and J lost 5 bases. Germline values: CDR1 SQVTM, CDR2 ANQGSEA. The CDR3 length is 13 residues. The whole variable domain, remainder taken from reference TRBV29-1 and TRBJ1-1, is SAVISQKPSRDICQRGTSLTIQCQVDSQVTMMFWYRQQPGQSLTLIATANQGSEATYESGFVIDKFPISRPNLTFSTLTVSNMSPEDSSIYLCSVPGQGGTEAFFGQGTRLTVV.

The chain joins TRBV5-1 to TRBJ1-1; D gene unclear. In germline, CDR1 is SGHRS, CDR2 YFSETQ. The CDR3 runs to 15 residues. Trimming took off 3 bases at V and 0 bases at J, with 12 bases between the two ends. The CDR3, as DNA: TGCGCCAGCAGCTGGGGAGGACCGCTGAACACTGAAGCTTTCTTT. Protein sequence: CASSWGGPLNTEAFF.

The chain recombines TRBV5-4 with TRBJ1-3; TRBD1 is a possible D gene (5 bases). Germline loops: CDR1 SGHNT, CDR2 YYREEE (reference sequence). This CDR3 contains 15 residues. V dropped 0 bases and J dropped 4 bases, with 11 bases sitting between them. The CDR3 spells CASSLGGDRGNTIYF. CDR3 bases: TGTGCCAGCAGCTTGGGTGGGGACCGGGGAAACACCATATATTTT. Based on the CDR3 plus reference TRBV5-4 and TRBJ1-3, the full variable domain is ETGVTQSPTHLIKTRGQQVTLRCSSQSGHNTVSWYQQALGQGPQFIFQYYREEENGRGNFPPRFSGLQFPNYSSELNVNALELDDSALYLCASSLGGDRGNTIYFGEGSWLTVV.

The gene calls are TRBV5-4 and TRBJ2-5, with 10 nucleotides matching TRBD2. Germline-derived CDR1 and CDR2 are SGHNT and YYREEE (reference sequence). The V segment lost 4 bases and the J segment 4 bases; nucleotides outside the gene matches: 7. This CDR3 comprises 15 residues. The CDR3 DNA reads TGTGCCAGCAGCCTGGCACTAGCGGGGCGAGAGACCCAGTACTTC. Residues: CASSLALAGRETQYF.

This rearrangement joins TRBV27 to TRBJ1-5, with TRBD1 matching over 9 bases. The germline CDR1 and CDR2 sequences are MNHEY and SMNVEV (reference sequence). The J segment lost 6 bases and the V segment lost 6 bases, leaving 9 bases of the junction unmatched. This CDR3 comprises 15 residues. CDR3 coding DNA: TGTGCCAGCAGCTCCGGGACAGGGTATACTCAGCCCCAGCATTTT. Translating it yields CASSSGTGYTQPQHF.